The present entry profiles one T cell receptor (beta chain) with its context. This entry belongs to a study of control samples from healthy donors and cancer patients. Profiling relied on immunoSEQ multiplex PCR, and the TCRdb table lists in-frame clones only, not all of them. The profile shows approximately 81,000 clones, 94% of them singletons. The origin of this receptor is a woman aged 18-35 years in good health. The sequencing sample was made of blood.

The CDR3 protein is CSASGTSGYTF. CDR3 sequence (DNA): TGCAGTGCTAGCGGGACAAGTGGCTACACCTTC. The genes are TRBV20-1 and TRBJ1-2; possible D gene TRBD1, 6 bases. Germline CDR1 DFQATT, CDR2 SNEGSKA (reference sequence). V was trimmed by 3 bases and J by 7 bases, leaving 9 bases between them. The CDR3 consists of 11 residues.